This T cell receptor (beta chain) was recorded in a study of T cells after yellow fever vaccination. General observations from the study: The secondary T-cell response peaked on day 5, not day 15, but was weaker.

They built TCR cDNA with 5'RACE template switching, a step that put in a universal primer site and UMIs. Each CDR3 protein is one row after TCRdb ran MiXCR on the 5' RACE reads. The profile shows around 200,000 distinct CDR3 sequences, around 10% of them singletons. Concerning this clonotype: The antigen is undetermined.

V was cut by 1 base and J by 13 bases, with 12 bases left in between. CDR3 length equals 12 residues. Germline V lookup: CDR1 LNHNV, CDR2 YYDKDF (reference sequence). V usage is TRBV15 and J usage is TRBJ2-3, with D perhaps TRBD2 (5 bases). The sequencing used CD8+ T cells sorted from PBMCs, collected 15 days after the yellow fever booster vaccination. This clonotype originated in a man younger than 30 who received the YFV17D yellow fever vaccine. The CDR3 region is CATSRARGPEYF. Written as DNA, the CDR3 is TGTGCCACCAGCAGAGCGCGCGGGCCTGAGTATTTT.